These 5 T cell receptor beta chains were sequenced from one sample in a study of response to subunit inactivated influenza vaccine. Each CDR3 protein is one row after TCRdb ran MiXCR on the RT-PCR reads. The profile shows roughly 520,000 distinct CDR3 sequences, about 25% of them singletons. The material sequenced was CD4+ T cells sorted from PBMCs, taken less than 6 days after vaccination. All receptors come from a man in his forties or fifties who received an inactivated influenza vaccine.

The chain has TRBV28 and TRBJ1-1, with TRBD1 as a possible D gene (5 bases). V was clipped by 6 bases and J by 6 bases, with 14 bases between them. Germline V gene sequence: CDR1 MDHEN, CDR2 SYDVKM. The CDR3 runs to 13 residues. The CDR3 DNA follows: TGTGCCAGCAGGATCCCAGGGTTACCTGAAGCTTTCTTT. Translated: CASRIPGLPEAFF.

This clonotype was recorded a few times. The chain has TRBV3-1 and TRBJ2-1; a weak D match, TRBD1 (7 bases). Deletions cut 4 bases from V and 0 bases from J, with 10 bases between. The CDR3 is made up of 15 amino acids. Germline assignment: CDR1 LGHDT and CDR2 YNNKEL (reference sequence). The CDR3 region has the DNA TGTGCCAGCAGCCGCGGGACAGTCTCCTACAATGAGCAGTTCTTC. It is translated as CASSRGTVSYNEQFF.

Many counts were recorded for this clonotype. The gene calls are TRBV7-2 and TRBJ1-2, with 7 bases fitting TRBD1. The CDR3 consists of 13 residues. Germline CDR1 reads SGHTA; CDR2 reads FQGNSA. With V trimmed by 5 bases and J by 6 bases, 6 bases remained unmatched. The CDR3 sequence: CASSPGTVHGYTF. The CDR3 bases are TGTGCCAGCAGCCCCGGGACAGTACATGGCTACACCTTC.

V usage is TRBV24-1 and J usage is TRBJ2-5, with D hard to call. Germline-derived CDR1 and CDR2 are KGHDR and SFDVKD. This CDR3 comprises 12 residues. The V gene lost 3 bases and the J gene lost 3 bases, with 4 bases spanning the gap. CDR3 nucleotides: TGTGCCACCAGTGATCAAAAAGAGACCCAGTACTTC. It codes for CATSDQKETQYF.

The CDR3 DNA reads as TGCGCCAGCAGCTCATCGAGGGTGTATAGACCCGGGGAGCTGTTTTTT. It yields the protein CASSSSRVYRPGELFF. The chain combines TRBV5-1 with TRBJ2-2; possibly TRBD2 for D (5 bases). The CDR3 contains 16 residues. V gave up 3 bases and J gave up 6 bases, with 18 bases separating them. Germline CDR1 reads SGHRS; CDR2 reads YFSETQ. Combining the CDR3 with reference TRBV5-1 and TRBJ2-2 gives the whole variable domain KAGVTQTPRYLIKTRGQQVTLSCSPISGHRSVSWYQQTPGQGLQFLFEYFSETQRNKGNFPGRFSGRQFSNSRSEMNVSTLELGDSALYLCASSSSRVYRPGELFFGEGSRLTVL.